These 17 T cell receptor beta chains originate from one sample sequenced in a study of CD8 T cells in Susac syndrome. Random hexamers served to reverse transcribe roughly 0.5 to 1 ug RNA. A single record per CDR3 protein comes from TCRdb applying MiXCR to the immunoSEQ multiplex PCR reads. The data contain around 170,000 distinct CDR3 sequences, 95% of them singletons. The specimen sequenced was CD8+ T cells from PBMCs. These receptors were taken from a human donor with multiple sclerosis.

The CDR3 DNA reads TGCGCCAGCAGCACCGTGCAGGGAGGGGATGGCTACACCTTC. Translation: CASSTVQGGDGYTF. V gene TRBV5-1 combines with J gene TRBJ1-2; possibly TRBD1 for D (5 bases). The V and J ends lost 4 bases and 6 bases respectively, with 16 bases between them. Germline CDR1 reads SGHRS; CDR2 reads YFSETQ. The CDR3 runs 14 residues.

V is TRBV6-5 and J is TRBJ2-1; a possible D gene is TRBD1 (5 bases). The germline V gene encodes CDR1 MNHEY and CDR2 SVGAGI. Trimming cost V 8 bases and J 0 bases, with 8 bases left between them. The CDR3 is 13 amino acids. CDR3 sequence reads: CASQGASYNEQFF. The CDR3 nucleotides are TGTGCCAGCCAGGGCGCCTCCTACAATGAGCAGTTCTTC.

The chain carries TRBV9 and TRBJ2-1; TRBD2 matches at 7 bases. The trim removed 5 bases at V and 6 bases at J, leaving 8 bases unmatched. The germline CDR1 and CDR2 sequences are SGDLS and YYNGEE. This CDR3 comprises 14 residues. CDR3 amino acids: CASRPLRGVNEQFF. CDR3 bases: TGTGCCAGCAGGCCGCTACGGGGGGTCAATGAGCAGTTCTTC. The whole variable domain, filled in from reference TRBV9 and TRBJ2-1, reads DSGVTQTPKHLITATGQRVTLRCSPRSGDLSVYWYQQSLDQGLQFLIQYYNGEERAKGNILERFSAQQFPDLHSELNLSSLELGDSALYFCASRPLRGVNEQFFGPGTRLTVL.

V is TRBV5-1 and J is TRBJ2-5, with D perhaps matching TRBD1 (6 bases). The CDR3 spans 14 residues. Trimming took 2 bases from V and 4 from J, leaving 12 bases between them. Germline CDR1 is SGHRS and CDR2 is YFSETQ. The CDR3 region is CASSLQGGGETQYF. CDR3 nucleotide sequence: TGCGCCAGCAGCTTACAGGGTGGTGGAGAGACCCAGTACTTC. Combining the CDR3 with reference TRBV5-1 and TRBJ2-5 gives the whole variable domain KAGVTQTPRYLIKTRGQQVTLSCSPISGHRSVSWYQQTPGQGLQFLFEYFSETQRNKGNFPGRFSGRQFSNSRSEMNVSTLELGDSALYLCASSLQGGGETQYFGPGTRLLVL.

The chain recombines TRBV2 with TRBJ2-3; 9 positions agree with TRBD2. CDR1 and CDR2 from the germline V gene are SNHLY and FYNNEI. Trimming removed 2 bases from V and 8 bases from J; junction bases left unmatched: 14. The CDR3 covers 17 residues. DNA of the CDR3: TGTGCCAGCAGTGAAAATATTCTAGCGGGGAAAGAGTGTACGCAGTATTTT. It yields the protein CASSENILAGKECTQYF.

This chain uses TRBV20-1 with TRBJ1-1; weak D call: TRBD1 (5 bases). Trimming pared 7 bases from V and 0 bases from J, leaving 12 bases between. Germline V CDR1 and CDR2: DFQATT, SNEGSKA (reference sequence). The CDR3 totals 13 residues. CDR3 sequence reads: CSGGTLMNTEAFF. In nucleotides, the CDR3 is TGCAGTGGTGGGACCCTAATGAACACTGAAGCTTTCTTT.

This chain joins TRBV12-3 or TRBV12-4 and TRBJ2-1, with 9 bases matching TRBD2. The CDR3 is made up of 17 amino acids. V was clipped by 3 bases and J by 1 base; unmatched bases: 7. The CDR3 loop is CASSFGTSLNSYNEQFF. The CDR3 DNA reads as TGTGCCAGCAGTTTCGGGACTAGCCTTAATTCCTACAATGAGCAGTTCTTC.

The rearrangement uses TRBV9 and TRBJ2-1; D gene unclear. With 0 bases removed from V and 10 bases from J, the gap between germline ends came to 11 bases. Germline loops: CDR1 SGDLS, CDR2 YYNGEE. This CDR3 region has 13 residues. The CDR3 here is CASSVEPYQEQFF. CDR3 nucleotide sequence: TGTGCCAGCAGCGTAGAACCATACCAGGAGCAGTTCTTC.

J is TRBJ1-1 and V is TRBV5-6; D gene unclear. Trimming removed 0 bases at V and 2 bases at J, with 11 bases between. The CDR3 contains 15 residues. The germline V gene has CDR1 SGHDT and CDR2 YYEEEE. The CDR3 DNA reads TGTGCCAGCAGCTTGGCGGCAAGTTTCAACACTGAAGCTTTCTTT. Translation gives CASSLAASFNTEAFF.

The rearrangement joins TRBV19 to TRBJ1-1; D perhaps matches TRBD1 (6 bases). The CDR3 contains 14 residues. The V gene's germline CDR1 is LNHDA and CDR2 SQIVND (reference sequence). Between the trimmed V and J ends, which lost 4 bases and 4 bases, there was a span of 13 bases. CDR3: CASSTTGWGTEAFF. The CDR3, as DNA: TGTGCCAGTAGTACCACAGGGTGGGGCACTGAAGCTTTCTTT.

The V call is TRBV20-1, the J call TRBJ1-1; D may be TRBD1 (6 bases). This CDR3 region has 16 residues. V lost 6 bases and J lost 0, with 20 bases in between. Germline-derived CDR1 and CDR2 are DFQATT and SNEGSKA (reference sequence). The DNA for the CDR3 is TGCAGTGCCATTGCATACTCCGGACAGCTGAACACTGAAGCTTTCTTT. Translating it yields CSAIAYSGQLNTEAFF.

V and J are TRBV9 and TRBJ1-2; 10 nucleotides agree with TRBD1. After removal of 8 bases from V and 8 bases from J, the junction contained 3 bases not matched to a gene. The CDR3 has 11 amino acids. Germline lookup yields CDR1 SGDLS and CDR2 YYNGEE. CDR3 sequence reads: CASGTGDGYTF. The CDR3 DNA follows: TGTGCCAGTGGGACAGGGGACGGCTACACCTTC.

V is TRBV30 and J is TRBJ2-7; D not certain. The CDR3 covers 12 residues. Trimming removed 1 base at V and 2 bases at J, with 6 bases between. Germline values: CDR1 GTSNPN, CDR2 SVGIG (reference sequence). CDR3 amino acids: CAWSDRAYEQYF. CDR3 in DNA: TGTGCCTGGAGTGACCGAGCCTACGAGCAGTACTTC.

CDR3 sequence (DNA): TGCGCCAGCAGCTACCGACAGGGGGTCTCCTACGAGCAGTACTTC. Encoded protein: CASSYRQGVSYEQYF. The rearrangement uses TRBV4-1 and TRBJ2-7, with 9 positions matching TRBD1. Per germline, CDR1 MGHRA and CDR2 YSYEKL. The V segment lost 5 bases and the J segment 0 bases; nucleotides outside the gene matches: 5. This CDR3 region has 15 residues.

V and J are TRBV20-1 and TRBJ2-7; tentatively, D is TRBD2 (5 bases). Germline lookup yields CDR1 DFQATT and CDR2 SNEGSKA (reference sequence). This CDR3 is 14 amino acids long. Trimming removed 6 bases at V and 2 bases at J, with 17 bases between. Here the CDR3 reads CSAPPSGPAYEQYF. Here the CDR3 DNA reads TGCAGTGCCCCCCCCAGCGGTCCAGCCTACGAGCAGTACTTC.

This chain connects TRBV2 to TRBJ2-1, with D unresolved. Trimming took off 6 bases at V and 6 bases at J, with 9 bases between the two ends. Germline V lookup: CDR1 SNHLY, CDR2 FYNNEI. The CDR3 totals 12 residues. This CDR3 is CASSYELNEQFF. The CDR3 coding sequence is TGTGCCAGCAGCTATGAACTCAATGAGCAGTTCTTC.

In its sample, this clonotype was seen once. The rearrangement links TRBV14 to TRBJ2-1; D uncertain. Deletions cut 4 bases from V and 9 bases from J, with 16 bases between. This CDR3 is built from 14 residues. Germline V CDR1 and CDR2: SGHDN, FVKESK. Here the CDR3 reads CASSPILGIGEQFF. Here the CDR3 DNA reads TGTGCCAGCAGCCCGATACTGGGGATTGGTGAGCAGTTCTTC.